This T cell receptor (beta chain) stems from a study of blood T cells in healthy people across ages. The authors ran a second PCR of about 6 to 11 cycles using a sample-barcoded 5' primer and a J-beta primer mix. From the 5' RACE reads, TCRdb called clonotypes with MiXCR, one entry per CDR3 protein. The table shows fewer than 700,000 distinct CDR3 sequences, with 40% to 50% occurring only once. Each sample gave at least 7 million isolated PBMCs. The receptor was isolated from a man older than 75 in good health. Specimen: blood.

The CDR3 nucleotides are TGTGCCAGCGGGGACACAGGGGCCCACGAGCAGTACTTC. It encodes CASGDTGAHEQYF. This chain connects TRBV28 to TRBJ2-4; TRBD1 matches 7 bases. With the DNA end fitting TRBJ2-7 better, the J assignment may be wrong. The germline CDR1 and CDR2 sequences are MDHEN and SYDVKM. CDR3 size: 13 residues.